This T cell receptor (beta chain) was retrieved from a study of blood T cells in healthy people across ages. A second about 6 to 11 cycle PCR used barcoded and J-beta primers. TCRdb fed the 5' RACE reads into MiXCR, producing one record per CDR3 protein. The table has hundreds of thousands of distinct CDR3 sequences, approximately 60% seen once. CDR3 length: 16 residues. V lost 4 bases to trimming and J lost 6 bases; unmatched junction nucleotides: 12. Sequencing was done on a sample of blood. The chain carries TRBV23-1 and TRBJ1-5; 7 bases match TRBD1. TRBV23-1 belongs to the ORF category, with a function that is uncertain. The sequence derives from a man between 40 and 49 years old in good health. In nucleotides, the CDR3 is TGCGCCAGCAGTCCCCCAAAGGGGGCGCGGGTTCAGCCCCAGCATTTT. Its protein is CASSPPKGARVQPQHF.